The 10 T cell receptor beta chains below all came from one sample that was sequenced in a study of tumor and adjacent non-tumor tissue in lung cancer. The template was RNA from unsorted bulk tissue. A modified ARM-PCR protocol with three rounds of nested PCR amplified TCRbeta. TCRdb fed the multiplex PCR reads into MiXCR, producing one record per CDR3 protein. The table includes under 150,000 distinct CDR3 sequences, roughly 70% detected once. The sequenced sample was lung tumor tissue. The receptor set was obtained from a man aged 55-75 years with small cell lung cancer.

Regarding this clonotype: A much larger clone lies one base from this, so it may be a read error. The chain recombines TRBV12-3 or TRBV12-4 with TRBJ2-3, with 9 bases lining up with TRBD2. This CDR3 is 14 amino acids long. J lost 5 bases, V lost 6 bases, and 6 bases had no gene match. Here the CDR3 reads CASRGLAILDTQYF. The CDR3 nucleotides read TGTGCCAGCAGGGGACTAGCAATACTAGATACGCAGTATTTT.

The CDR3 spells CGSGYDRNYGYTF. The DNA for the CDR3 is TGTGGCAGTGGATACGACAGGAACTATGGCTACACCTTC. The chain links TRBV6-2 or TRBV6-3 to TRBJ1-2, with D maybe TRBD1 (6 bases). The CDR3 runs 13 residues. CDR1 and CDR2 (germline): MNHEY, SVGEGT.

This clonotype is a singleton in its sample. J is TRBJ1-1 and V is TRBV7-9; D unresolved. The CDR3 length is 14 residues. The germline V gene encodes CDR1 SEHNR and CDR2 FQNEAQ (reference sequence). The V end lost 1 base, the J end lost 8 bases, and 14 bases lay between the germline ends. The CDR3: CASSLVRPASEAFF. The CDR3 region has the DNA TGTGCCAGCAGCTTAGTAAGACCAGCATCCGAAGCTTTCTTT.

This clonotype showed up many times. This chain connects TRBV6-6 to TRBJ2-7; D not resolved. The germline V gene encodes CDR1 MNHNY and CDR2 SVGAGI (reference sequence). This CDR3 comprises 14 residues. V lost 7 bases to trimming and J lost 2 bases, with 15 bases between them. Written as DNA, the CDR3 is TGTGCCAGCACCAGAGATGACGGCACCTACGAGCAGTACGTC. Residues: CASTRDDGTYEQYV.

This clonotype was detected many times. The chain combines TRBV11-2 with TRBJ1-1, with TRBD1 as a possible D gene (5 bases). The ends were cut back, 1 base at V and 7 bases at J, with 10 bases in the middle. The germline gives CDR1 SGHAT, CDR2 FQNNGV. The CDR3 has 13 residues. For the CDR3, the DNA is TGTGCCAGCAGCTTAGGGTCAGGGTTTGAAGCTTTCTTT. Protein sequence: CASSLGSGFEAFF.

This clonotype has only a few counts. The J gene is TRBJ1-2, the V gene TRBV30; D gene uncertain. Trimming left V 7 bases short and J 3 bases short, with 15 bases between. The CDR3 runs 13 residues. Germline V gene data show CDR1 as GTSNPN and CDR2 as SVGIG (reference sequence). DNA for the CDR3: TGTGCCTTAACGCGGGGTTCCGACTATGGCTACACCTTC. Its translation: CALTRGSDYGYTF.

The V call is TRBV5-1, the J call TRBJ1-1, with D perhaps TRBD1 (5 bases). Germline-derived CDR1 and CDR2 are SGHRS and YFSETQ. V gave up 3 bases and J gave up 3 bases, with 15 bases separating them. The CDR3 is made up of 15 amino acids. The CDR3 loop reads CASSWGVAGDTEAFF. The CDR3 DNA reads TGCGCCAGCAGCTGGGGGGTGGCGGGAGACACTGAAGCTTTCTTT.

The genes are TRBV6-6 and TRBJ1-5; D is unclear. V shed 0 bases and J shed 0 bases, with 6 bases lying between them. This CDR3 spans 15 amino acids. Germline V gene data show CDR1 as MNHNY and CDR2 as SVGAGI (reference sequence). This CDR3 reads CASSYSAVSNQPQHF. DNA of the CDR3: TGTGCCAGCAGTTACTCTGCGGTTAGCAATCAGCCCCAGCATTTT.

This chain connects TRBV20-1 to TRBJ2-5; no definite D call. With 4 bases removed from V and 1 base from J, the gap between germline ends came to 10 bases. This CDR3 region has 13 residues. The V gene's germline CDR1 is DFQATT and CDR2 SNEGSKA (reference sequence). As DNA, the CDR3 is TGCAGTGCTATGGGCTGGGGCCAAGAGACCCAGTACTTC. Translating it yields CSAMGWGQETQYF.

The sample holds a few counts of this clonotype. The CDR3 reads CSARSNWGARGLSGNTIYF. The CDR3 DNA reads TGCAGTGCTAGATCCAATTGGGGGGCCAGGGGCCTCTCTGGAAACACCATATATTTT. The chain couples TRBV20-1 to TRBJ1-3; a possible D gene is TRBD1 (6 bases). Germline-derived CDR1 and CDR2 are DFQATT and SNEGSKA (reference sequence). Trimming took 2 bases from V and 0 from J, leaving 23 bases between them. This CDR3 has 19 residues.